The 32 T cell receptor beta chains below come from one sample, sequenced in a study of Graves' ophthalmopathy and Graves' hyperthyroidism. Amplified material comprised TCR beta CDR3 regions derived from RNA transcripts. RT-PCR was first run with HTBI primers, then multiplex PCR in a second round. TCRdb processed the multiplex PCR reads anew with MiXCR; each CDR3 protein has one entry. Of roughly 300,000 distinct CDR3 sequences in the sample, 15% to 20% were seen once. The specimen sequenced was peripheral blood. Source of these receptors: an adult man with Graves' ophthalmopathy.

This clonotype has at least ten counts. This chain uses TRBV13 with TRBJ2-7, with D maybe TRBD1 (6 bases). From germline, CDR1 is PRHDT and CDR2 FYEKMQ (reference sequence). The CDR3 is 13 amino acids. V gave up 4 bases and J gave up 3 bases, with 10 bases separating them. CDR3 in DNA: TGTGCCAGCAGCTCACCCAGGGGCTACGAGCAGTACTTC. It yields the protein CASSSPRGYEQYF.

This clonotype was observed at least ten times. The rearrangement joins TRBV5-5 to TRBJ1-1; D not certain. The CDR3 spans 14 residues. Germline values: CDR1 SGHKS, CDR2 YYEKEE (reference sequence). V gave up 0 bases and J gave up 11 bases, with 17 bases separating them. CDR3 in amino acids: CASSLDLRQVKAFF. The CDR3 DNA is TGTGCCAGCAGCTTGGATCTGAGGCAGGTCAAGGCTTTCTTT.

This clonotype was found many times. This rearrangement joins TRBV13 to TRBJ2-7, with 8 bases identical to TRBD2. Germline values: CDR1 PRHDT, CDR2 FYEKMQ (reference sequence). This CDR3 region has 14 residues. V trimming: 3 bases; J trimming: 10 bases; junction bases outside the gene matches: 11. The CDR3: CASSFTPGLVAQYF. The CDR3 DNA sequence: TGTGCCAGCAGCTTTACCCCGGGACTAGTGGCCCAGTACTTC.

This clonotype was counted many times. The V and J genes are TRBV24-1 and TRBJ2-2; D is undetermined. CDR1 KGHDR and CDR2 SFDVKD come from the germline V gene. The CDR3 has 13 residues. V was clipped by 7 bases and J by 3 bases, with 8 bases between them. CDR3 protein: CATRTPDTGELFF. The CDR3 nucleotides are TGTGCCACCAGGACGCCGGACACCGGGGAGCTGTTTTTT.

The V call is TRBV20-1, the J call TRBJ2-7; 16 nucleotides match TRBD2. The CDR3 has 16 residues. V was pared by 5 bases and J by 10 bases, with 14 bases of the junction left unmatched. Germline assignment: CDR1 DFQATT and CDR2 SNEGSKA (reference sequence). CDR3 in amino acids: CSAGGLAGGPRSAQYF. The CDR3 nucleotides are TGCAGTGCTGGGGGACTAGCGGGAGGGCCTCGAAGTGCCCAGTACTTC.

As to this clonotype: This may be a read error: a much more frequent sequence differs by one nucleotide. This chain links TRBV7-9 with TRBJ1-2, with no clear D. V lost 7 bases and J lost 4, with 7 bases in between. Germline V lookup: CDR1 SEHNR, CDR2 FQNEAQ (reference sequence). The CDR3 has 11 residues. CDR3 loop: CASIPSYGYTF. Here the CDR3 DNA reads TGTGCCAGCATCCCATCCTATGGCTACACCTTC.

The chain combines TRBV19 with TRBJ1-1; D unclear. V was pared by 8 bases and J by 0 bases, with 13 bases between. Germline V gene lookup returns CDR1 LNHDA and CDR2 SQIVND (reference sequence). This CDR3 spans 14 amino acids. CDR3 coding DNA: TGTGCCAGTGCAACTTCGAGGGTGAACACTGAAGCTTTCTTT. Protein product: CASATSRVNTEAFF.

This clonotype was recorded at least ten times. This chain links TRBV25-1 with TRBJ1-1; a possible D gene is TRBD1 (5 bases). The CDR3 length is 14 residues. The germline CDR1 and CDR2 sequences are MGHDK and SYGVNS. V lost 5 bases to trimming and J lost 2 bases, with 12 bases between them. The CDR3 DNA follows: TGTGCCAGCAGTCGGGGACTAGAAAACACTGAAGCTTTCTTT. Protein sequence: CASSRGLENTEAFF. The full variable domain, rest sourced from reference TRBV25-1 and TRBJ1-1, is EADIYQTPRYLVIGTGKKITLECSQTMGHDKMYWYQQDPGMELHLIHYSYGVNSTEKGDLSSESTVSRIRTEHFPLTLESARPSHTSQYLCASSRGLENTEAFFGQGTRLTVV.

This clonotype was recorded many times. The CDR3 reads CASGRRVRTGAFHYGYTF. Written as DNA, the CDR3 is TGTGCTAGTGGCCGACGGGTCCGGACAGGGGCCTTTCACTATGGCTACACCTTC. The genes are TRBV12-5 and TRBJ1-2, with 9 bases matching TRBD1. CDR3 length: 18 amino acids. CDR1 LGHNT and CDR2 FRNRAP come from the germline V gene. Trimming took 6 bases from V and 3 from J; bases not matched to a gene: 17.

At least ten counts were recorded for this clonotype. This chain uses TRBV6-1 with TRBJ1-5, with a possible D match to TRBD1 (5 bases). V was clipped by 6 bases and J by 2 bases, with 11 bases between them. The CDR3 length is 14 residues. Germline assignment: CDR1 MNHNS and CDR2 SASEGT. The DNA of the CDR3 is TGTGCCAGCAGCCCTAGGGGACGCAATCAGCCCCAGCATTTT. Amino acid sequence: CASSPRGRNQPQHF.

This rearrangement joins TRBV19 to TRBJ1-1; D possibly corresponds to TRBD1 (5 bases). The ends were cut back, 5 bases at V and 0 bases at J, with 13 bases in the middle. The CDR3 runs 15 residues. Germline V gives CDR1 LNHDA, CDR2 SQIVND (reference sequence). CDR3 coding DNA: TGTGCCAGTAGTCCGGGGGACGTCATGAACACTGAAGCTTTCTTT. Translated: CASSPGDVMNTEAFF.

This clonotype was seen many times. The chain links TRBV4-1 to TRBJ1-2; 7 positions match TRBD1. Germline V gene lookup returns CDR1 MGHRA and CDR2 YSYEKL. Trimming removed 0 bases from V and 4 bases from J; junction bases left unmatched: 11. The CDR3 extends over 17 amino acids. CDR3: CASSQDLWDRSSYGYTF. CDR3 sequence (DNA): TGCGCCAGCAGCCAAGATCTTTGGGACAGATCTTCCTATGGCTACACCTTC.

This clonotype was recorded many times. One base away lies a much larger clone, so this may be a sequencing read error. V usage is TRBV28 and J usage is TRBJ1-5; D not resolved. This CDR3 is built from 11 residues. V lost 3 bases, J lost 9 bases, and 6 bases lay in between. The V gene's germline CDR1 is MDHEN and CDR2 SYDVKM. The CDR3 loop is CASSLGPPQHF. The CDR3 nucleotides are TGTGCCAGCAGTTTGGGTCCGCCCCAGCATTTT. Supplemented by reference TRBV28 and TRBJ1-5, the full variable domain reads DVKVTQSSRYLVKRTGEKVFLECVQDMDHENMFWYRQDPGLGLRLIYFSYDVKMKEKGDIPEGYSVSREKKERFSLILESASTNQTSMYLCASSLGPPQHFGDGTRLSIL.

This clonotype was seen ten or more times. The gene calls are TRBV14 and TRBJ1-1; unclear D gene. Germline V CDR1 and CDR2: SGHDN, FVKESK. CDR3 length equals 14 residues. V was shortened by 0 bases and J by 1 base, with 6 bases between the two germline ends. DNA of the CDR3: TGTGCCAGCAGCCAAGAGTTCGGGAACACTGAAGCTTTCTTT. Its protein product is CASSQEFGNTEAFF. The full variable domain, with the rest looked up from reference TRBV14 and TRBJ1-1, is EAGVTQFPSHSVIEKGQTVTLRCDPISGHDNLYWYRRVMGKEIKFLLHFVKESKQDESGMPNNRFLAERTGGTYSTLKVQPAELEDSGVYFCASSQEFGNTEAFFGQGTRLTVV.

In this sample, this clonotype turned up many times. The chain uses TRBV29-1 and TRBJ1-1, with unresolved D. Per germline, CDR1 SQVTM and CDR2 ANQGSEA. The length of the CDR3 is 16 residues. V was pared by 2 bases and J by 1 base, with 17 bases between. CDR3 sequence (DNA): TGCAGCGTTGAAAGATCATCGCTTGCGTGGAACACTGAAGCTTTCTTT. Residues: CSVERSSLAWNTEAFF.

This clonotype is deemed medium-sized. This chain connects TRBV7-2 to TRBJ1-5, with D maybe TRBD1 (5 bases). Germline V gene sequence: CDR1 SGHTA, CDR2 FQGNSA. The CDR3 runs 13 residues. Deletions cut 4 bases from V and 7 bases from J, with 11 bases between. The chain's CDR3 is CASSSGRDQPQHF. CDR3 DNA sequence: TGTGCCAGCAGCTCAGGCAGGGACCAGCCCCAGCATTTT.

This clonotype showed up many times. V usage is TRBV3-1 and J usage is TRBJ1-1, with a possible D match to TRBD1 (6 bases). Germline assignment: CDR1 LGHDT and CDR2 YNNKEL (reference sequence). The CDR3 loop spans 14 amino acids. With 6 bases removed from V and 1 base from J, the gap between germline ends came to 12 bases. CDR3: CASRQGVPNTEAFF. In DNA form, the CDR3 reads TGTGCCAGCAGACAGGGAGTTCCGAACACTGAAGCTTTCTTT.

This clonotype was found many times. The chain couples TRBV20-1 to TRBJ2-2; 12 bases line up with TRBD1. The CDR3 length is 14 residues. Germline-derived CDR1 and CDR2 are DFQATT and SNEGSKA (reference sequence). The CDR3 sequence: CSAPGQGAAGELFF. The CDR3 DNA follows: TGCAGCGCCCCGGGACAGGGGGCTGCCGGGGAGCTGTTTTTT.

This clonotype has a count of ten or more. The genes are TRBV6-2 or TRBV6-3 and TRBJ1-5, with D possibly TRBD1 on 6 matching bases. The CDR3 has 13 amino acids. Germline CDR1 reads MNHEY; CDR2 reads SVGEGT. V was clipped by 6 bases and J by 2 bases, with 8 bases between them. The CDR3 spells CASRPGGNQPQHF. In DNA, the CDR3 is TGTGCCAGCAGACCAGGGGGCAATCAGCCCCAGCATTTT.

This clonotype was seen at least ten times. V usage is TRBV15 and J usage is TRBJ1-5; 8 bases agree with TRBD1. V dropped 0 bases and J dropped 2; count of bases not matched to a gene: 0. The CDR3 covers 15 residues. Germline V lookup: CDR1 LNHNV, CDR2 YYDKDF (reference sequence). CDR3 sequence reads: CATSRDRGRNQPQHF. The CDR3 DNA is TGTGCCACCAGCAGAGACAGGGGGCGCAATCAGCCCCAGCATTTT.

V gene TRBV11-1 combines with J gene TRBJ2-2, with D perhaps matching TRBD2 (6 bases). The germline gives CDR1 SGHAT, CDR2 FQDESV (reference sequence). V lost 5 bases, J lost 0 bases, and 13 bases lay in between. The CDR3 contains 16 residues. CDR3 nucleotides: TGTGCCAGCAGCCCTAGCGTTGGGGCGAACACCGGGGAGCTGTTTTTT. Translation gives CASSPSVGANTGELFF.

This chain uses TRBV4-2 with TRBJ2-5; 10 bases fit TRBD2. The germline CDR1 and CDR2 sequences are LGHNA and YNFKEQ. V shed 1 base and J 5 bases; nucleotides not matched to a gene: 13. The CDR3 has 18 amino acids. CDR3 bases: TGTGCCAGCAGCCAAGCGCCTAGCGGGGGCCCCCGTCAGGAGACCCAGTACTTC. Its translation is CASSQAPSGGPRQETQYF.

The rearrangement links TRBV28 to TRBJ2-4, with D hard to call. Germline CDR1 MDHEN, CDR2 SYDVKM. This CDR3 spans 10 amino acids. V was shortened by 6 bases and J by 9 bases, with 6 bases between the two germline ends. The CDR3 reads CASSRSIQYF. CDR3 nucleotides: TGTGCCAGCAGCCGGAGCATTCAGTACTTC.

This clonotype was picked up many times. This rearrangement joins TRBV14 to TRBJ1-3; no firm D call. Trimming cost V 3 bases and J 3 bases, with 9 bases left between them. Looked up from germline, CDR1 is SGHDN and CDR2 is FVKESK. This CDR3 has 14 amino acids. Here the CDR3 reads CASSQSGYGNTIYF. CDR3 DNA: TGTGCCAGCAGCCAGAGCGGATATGGAAACACCATATATTTT.

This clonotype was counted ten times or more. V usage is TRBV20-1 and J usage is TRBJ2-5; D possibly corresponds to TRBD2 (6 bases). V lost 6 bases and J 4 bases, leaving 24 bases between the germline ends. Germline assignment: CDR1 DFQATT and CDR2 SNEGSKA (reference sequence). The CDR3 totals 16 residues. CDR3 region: CSASPPSVARRETQYF. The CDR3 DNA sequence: TGCAGTGCCAGCCCCCCTAGCGTCGCAAGAAGAGAGACCCAGTACTTC.

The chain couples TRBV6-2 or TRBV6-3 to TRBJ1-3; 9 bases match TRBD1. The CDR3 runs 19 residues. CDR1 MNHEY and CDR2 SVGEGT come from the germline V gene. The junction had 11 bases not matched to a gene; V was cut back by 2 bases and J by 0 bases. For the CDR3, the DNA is TGTGCCAGCAGTTACGGGGGACAGGGCGTCTATCGCTCTGGAAACACCATATATTTT. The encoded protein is CASSYGGQGVYRSGNTIYF.

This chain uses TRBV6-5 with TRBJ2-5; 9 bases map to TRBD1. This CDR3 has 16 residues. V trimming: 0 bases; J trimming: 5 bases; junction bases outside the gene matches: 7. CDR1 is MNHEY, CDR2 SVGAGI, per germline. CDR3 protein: CASSYSGTGPQETQYF. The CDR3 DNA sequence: TGTGCCAGCAGTTACTCCGGGACAGGGCCCCAGGAGACCCAGTACTTC.

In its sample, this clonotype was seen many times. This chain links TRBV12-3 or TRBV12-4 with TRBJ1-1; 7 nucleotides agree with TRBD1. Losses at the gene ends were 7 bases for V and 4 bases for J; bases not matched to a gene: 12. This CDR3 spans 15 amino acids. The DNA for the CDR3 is TGTGCCAGCATTTACAGGGGAGGGATTTCCACTGAAGCTTTCTTT. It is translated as CASIYRGGISTEAFF.

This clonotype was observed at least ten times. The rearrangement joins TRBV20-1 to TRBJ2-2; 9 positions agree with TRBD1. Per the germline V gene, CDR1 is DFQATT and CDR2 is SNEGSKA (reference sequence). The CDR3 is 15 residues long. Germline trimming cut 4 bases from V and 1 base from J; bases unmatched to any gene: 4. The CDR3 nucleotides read TGCAGTGCTATACCGGGACAGGGGAACACCGGGGAGCTGTTTTTT. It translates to CSAIPGQGNTGELFF.

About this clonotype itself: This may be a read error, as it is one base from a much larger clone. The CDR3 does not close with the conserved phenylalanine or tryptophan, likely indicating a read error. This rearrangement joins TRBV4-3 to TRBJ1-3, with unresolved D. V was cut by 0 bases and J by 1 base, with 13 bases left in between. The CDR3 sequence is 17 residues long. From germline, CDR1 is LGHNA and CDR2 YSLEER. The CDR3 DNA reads TGCGCCAGCAGCCAAGACGAAGGTTCGTTTTCTGGAAACACCATATATGTT. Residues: CASSQDEGSFSGNTIYV.

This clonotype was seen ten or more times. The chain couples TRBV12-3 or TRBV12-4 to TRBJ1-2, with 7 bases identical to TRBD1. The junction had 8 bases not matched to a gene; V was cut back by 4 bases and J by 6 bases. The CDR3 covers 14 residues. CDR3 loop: CASSSGTESDGYTF. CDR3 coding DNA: TGTGCCAGCAGTTCCGGGACAGAAAGCGATGGCTACACCTTC.

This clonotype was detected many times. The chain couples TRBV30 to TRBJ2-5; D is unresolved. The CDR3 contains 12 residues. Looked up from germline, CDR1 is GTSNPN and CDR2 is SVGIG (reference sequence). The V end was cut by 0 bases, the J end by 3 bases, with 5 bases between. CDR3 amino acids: CAWSVREETQYF. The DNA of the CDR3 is TGTGCCTGGAGTGTAAGGGAAGAGACCCAGTACTTC.